A selection of T cell receptor beta chains follows, all from one sample in a study of T cells in tuberculosis. Using immunoSEQ multiplex PCR, the repertoire was profiled, and TCRdb retains in-frame clones only, with some absent. The table shows 20,000 to 25,000 clones, with around 82% occurring only once. The material sequenced was PBMCs, taken at tuberculosis diagnosis. The receptors stem from an adult with tuberculosis. Both conserved end residues are part of each CDR3. Fields, in order: J gene, V gene, D gene, clone size, CDR3 DNA, CDR3 protein. D genes are given only for firm matches. Expanded clones are given a class, and other clones once, few, many or no size at all.

J gene: TRBJ2-2
V gene: TRBV29-1
D gene: -
clone size: -
CDR3 DNA: TGCAGCGTTGAGTGGCAGGGTGGGGAGCTGTTTTTT
CDR3 protein: CSVEWQGGELFF

J gene: TRBJ2-7
V gene: TRBV4-3
D gene: TRBD1
clone size: few
CDR3 DNA: TGCGCCAGCAGCCAACGACAGGGTTGGCACGAGCAGTACTTC
CDR3 protein: CASSQRQGWHEQYF

J gene: TRBJ2-7
V gene: TRBV5-8
D gene: TRBD2
clone size: -
CDR3 DNA: TGTGCCGACACGGTGCGGGGGAGCTCCTACGAGCAGTACTTC
CDR3 protein: CADTVRGSSYEQYF

J gene: TRBJ2-7
V gene: TRBV6-5
D gene: -
clone size: -
CDR3 DNA: TGTGCCAGTCGGGACACCCCCTACGAGCAGTACTTC
CDR3 protein: CASRDTPYEQYF

J gene: TRBJ1-5
V gene: TRBV7-9
D gene: -
clone size: -
CDR3 DNA: TGTGCCAGCAGCCCCCCAGGGGACAGCAATCAGCCCCAGCATTTT
CDR3 protein: CASSPPGDSNQPQHF

J gene: TRBJ2-4
V gene: TRBV29-1
D gene: -
clone size: -
CDR3 DNA: TGCAGCGTTTCCCTAGATCCAAACATTCAGTACTTC
CDR3 protein: CSVSLDPNIQYF

J gene: TRBJ2-7
V gene: TRBV9
D gene: TRBD2
clone size: once
CDR3 DNA: TGTGCCAGCAGTACCGGGACTAGCGGGAGTCGCTACGAGCAGTACTTC
CDR3 protein: CASSTGTSGSRYEQYF

J gene: TRBJ2-7
V gene: TRBV2
D gene: TRBD1
clone size: -
CDR3 DNA: TGTGCCAGCACTAGGACAGGGGAGCAGTACTTC
CDR3 protein: CASTRTGEQYF

J gene: TRBJ2-1
V gene: TRBV28
D gene: TRBD2
clone size: -
CDR3 DNA: TGTGCCAGCAGGAAAGCGGGACCTTTCAATGAGCAGTTCTTC
CDR3 protein: CASRKAGPFNEQFF

J gene: TRBJ2-1
V gene: TRBV25-1
D gene: -
clone size: -
CDR3 DNA: TGTGCCAGCAGTCACCTTGGGGGCAAACACAATGAGCAGTTCTTC
CDR3 protein: CASSHLGGKHNEQFF

J gene: TRBJ1-2
V gene: TRBV11-2
D gene: -
clone size: -
CDR3 DNA: TGTGCCAGCAGCTTAGGAGCGGTGAACTATGGCTACACCTTC
CDR3 protein: CASSLGAVNYGYTF

J gene: TRBJ2-7
V gene: TRBV19
D gene: TRBD2
clone size: -
CDR3 DNA: TGTGCCAGTAAGGGGACTACCTACTCCTACGAGCAGTACTTC
CDR3 protein: CASKGTTYSYEQYF

J gene: TRBJ1-1
V gene: TRBV5-1
D gene: -
clone size: -
CDR3 DNA: TGCGCCAGCAGCTTGGGGTCCGGGAACACTGAAGCTTTCTTT
CDR3 protein: CASSLGSGNTEAFF

J gene: TRBJ2-7
V gene: TRBV11-2
D gene: TRBD1
clone size: -
CDR3 DNA: TGTGCCAGCAGCCCTCCGGGACAGGGTTACGAGCAGTACTTC
CDR3 protein: CASSPPGQGYEQYF

J gene: TRBJ2-7
V gene: TRBV19
D gene: TRBD2
clone size: -
CDR3 DNA: TGTGCCAGTAGTAGTGGCGGGAGGAACGAGCAGTACTTC
CDR3 protein: CASSSGGRNEQYF

J gene: TRBJ2-5
V gene: TRBV9
D gene: -
clone size: once
CDR3 DNA: TGTGCCAGCAGCGTAGTGGTTAGCGGTGGGTGGGAGACCCAGTACTTC
CDR3 protein: CASSVVVSGGWETQYF

J gene: TRBJ1-1
V gene: TRBV7-6
D gene: -
clone size: -
CDR3 DNA: TGTGCCAGCAGCTTAGCCCGGGGTTTAGCTTTCTTT
CDR3 protein: CASSLARGLAFF